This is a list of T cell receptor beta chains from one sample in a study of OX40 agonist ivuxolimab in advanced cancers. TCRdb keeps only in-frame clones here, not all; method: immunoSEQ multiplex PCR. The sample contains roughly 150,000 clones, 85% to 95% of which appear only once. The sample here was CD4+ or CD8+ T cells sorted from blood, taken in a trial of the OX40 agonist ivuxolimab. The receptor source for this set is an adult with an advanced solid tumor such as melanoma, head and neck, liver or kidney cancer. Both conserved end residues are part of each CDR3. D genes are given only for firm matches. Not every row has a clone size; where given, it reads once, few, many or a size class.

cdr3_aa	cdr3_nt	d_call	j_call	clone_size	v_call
CASSSWTSGGETQYF	TGTGCCAGCAGTTCCTGGACTTCGGGAGGAGAGACCCAGTACTTC	TRBD2	TRBJ2-5	NA	TRBV28
CASSIQGARGNTIYF	TGTGCCAGTAGTATACAGGGGGCACGGGGAAACACCATATATTTT	TRBD1	TRBJ1-3	NA	TRBV19
CASSLEGGGNQPQHF	TGTGCCAGCAGCTTAGAGGGGGGAGGCAATCAGCCCCAGCATTTT	NA	TRBJ1-5	NA	TRBV7-2
CASRPGQGCQPQHF	TGTGCCAGCAGGCCGGGACAGGGATGTCAGCCCCAGCATTTT	TRBD1	TRBJ1-5	NA	TRBV6-5
CATDLDYKSTDTQYF	TGTGCCACCGACCTGGACTACAAAAGCACAGATACGCAGTATTTT	NA	TRBJ2-3	once	TRBV15
CASSLIGGATDTQYF	TGTGCCAGCAGCTTAATCGGGGGTGCTACAGATACGCAGTATTTT	NA	TRBJ2-3	NA	TRBV7-2
CAWNVRGGNQPQHF	TGTGCCTGGAATGTCAGGGGTGGCAATCAGCCCCAGCATTTT	NA	TRBJ1-5	NA	TRBV30
CASSLRRGNLPFF	TGTGCCAGCAGTTTAAGGAGGGGGAATTTGCCGTTCTTC	NA	TRBJ2-1	NA	TRBV27
CASSGGGTDNNEKLFF	TGCGCCAGCAGCGGGGGTGGGACAGATAATAATGAAAAACTGTTTTTT	TRBD1	TRBJ1-4	NA	TRBV5-1
CASRLGGPGQPQHF	TGTGCCAGCAGACTAGGGGGGCCCGGTCAGCCCCAGCATTTT	NA	TRBJ1-5	NA	TRBV7-2
CASRRGLGMNTEAFF	TGTGCCAGCAGGAGGGGGCTTGGGATGAACACTGAAGCTTTCTTT	TRBD1	TRBJ1-1	NA	TRBV6-5
CASIRTGSYEQYF	TGTGCCAGCATCCGGACGGGCTCCTACGAGCAGTACTTC	NA	TRBJ2-7	NA	TRBV5-4
CASSAIQEAADTQYF	TGTGCCAGCAGCGCGATACAGGAAGCTGCAGATACGCAGTATTTT	NA	TRBJ2-3	once	TRBV9
CASSRHSYNEQFF	TGTGCCAGCTCACGCCACTCCTACAATGAGCAGTTCTTC	NA	TRBJ2-1	once	TRBV5-8
CASSFPSGRAMTGELFF	TGCGCCAGCAGCTTCCCTAGCGGGAGGGCCATGACCGGGGAGCTGTTTTTT	TRBD2	TRBJ2-2	NA	TRBV5-1
CASTQGSVYTIYF	TGTGCCAGCACCCAGGGCTCGGTGTACACCATATATTTT	NA	TRBJ1-3	NA	TRBV6-6
CASSLSAGHSGNTIYF	TGTGCCAGCAGTTTATCGGCAGGGCACTCTGGAAACACCATATATTTT	NA	TRBJ1-3	NA	TRBV27
CASSPAGSSGNTIYF	TGTGCCAGTAGCCCCGCGGGGAGCTCTGGAAACACCATATATTTT	NA	TRBJ1-3	NA	TRBV19
CASSGKGTQYF	TGTGCCAGCAGCGGAAAGGGGACCCAGTACTTC	NA	TRBJ2-5	NA	TRBV9
CASSRDRGLETQYF	TGTGCCAGCAGCCGGGACAGGGGGTTGGAGACCCAGTACTTC	TRBD1	TRBJ2-5	NA	TRBV5-6
CASSKPSMNTEAFF	TGTGCCAGCAGTAAGCCGTCAATGAACACTGAAGCTTTCTTT	NA	TRBJ1-1	NA	TRBV6-5
CASSIVQSVGPGRRETQYF	TGTGCCAGTAGTATAGTCCAGAGCGTCGGTCCCGGGAGGAGGGAGACCCAGTACTTC	TRBD2	TRBJ2-5	NA	TRBV19